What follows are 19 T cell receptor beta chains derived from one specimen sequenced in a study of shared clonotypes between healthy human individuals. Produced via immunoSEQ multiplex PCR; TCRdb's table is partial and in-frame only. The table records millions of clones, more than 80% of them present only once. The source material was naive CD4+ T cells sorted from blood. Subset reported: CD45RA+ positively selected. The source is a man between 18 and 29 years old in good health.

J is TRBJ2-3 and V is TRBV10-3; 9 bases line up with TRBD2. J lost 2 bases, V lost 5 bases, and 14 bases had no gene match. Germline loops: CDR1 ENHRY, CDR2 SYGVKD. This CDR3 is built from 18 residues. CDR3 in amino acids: CAISRAAGGGPPTDTQYF. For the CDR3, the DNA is TGTGCCATCAGTCGAGCCGCGGGAGGGGGACCCCCCACAGATACGCAGTATTTT.

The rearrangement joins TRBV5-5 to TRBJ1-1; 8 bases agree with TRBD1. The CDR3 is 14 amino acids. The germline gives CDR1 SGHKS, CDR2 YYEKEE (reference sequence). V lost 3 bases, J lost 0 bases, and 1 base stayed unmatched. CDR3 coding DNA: TGTGCCAGCAGCTCACAGGGGGTGAACACTGAAGCTTTCTTT. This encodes CASSSQGVNTEAFF.

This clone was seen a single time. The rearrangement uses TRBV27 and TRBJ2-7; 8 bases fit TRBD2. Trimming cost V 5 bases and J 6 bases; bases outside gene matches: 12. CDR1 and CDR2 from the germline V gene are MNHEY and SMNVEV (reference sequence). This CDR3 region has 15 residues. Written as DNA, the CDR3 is TGTGCCAGCAGTCCCAGGACTAGCCGGGCTTTCGAGCAGTACTTC. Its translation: CASSPRTSRAFEQYF.

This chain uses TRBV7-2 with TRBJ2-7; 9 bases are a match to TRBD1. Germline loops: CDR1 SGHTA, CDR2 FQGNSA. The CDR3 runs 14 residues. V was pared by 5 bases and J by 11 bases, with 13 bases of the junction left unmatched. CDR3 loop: CASSPMGQGGVKYF. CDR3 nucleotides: TGTGCCAGCAGCCCTATGGGACAGGGAGGAGTAAAGTACTTC.

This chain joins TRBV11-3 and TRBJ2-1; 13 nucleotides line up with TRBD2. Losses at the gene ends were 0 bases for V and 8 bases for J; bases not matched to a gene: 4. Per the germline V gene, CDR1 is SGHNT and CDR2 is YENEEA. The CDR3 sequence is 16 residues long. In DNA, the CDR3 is TGTGCCAGCAGCTTAGAAGGGACTAGCGGGACCCATGAGCAGTTCTTC. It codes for CASSLEGTSGTHEQFF.

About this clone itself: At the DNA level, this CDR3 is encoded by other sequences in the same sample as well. CDR3 DNA sequence: TGTGCCAGCTCACCACCGGGGGGTGAGGGAGATACGCAGTATTTT. It specifies CASSPPGGEGDTQYF. This rearrangement joins TRBV18 to TRBJ2-3, with TRBD2 as a possible D gene (6 bases). Per the germline V gene, CDR1 is KGHSH and CDR2 is LQKENI. Trimming removed 0 bases from V and 5 bases from J, with 12 bases in between. The CDR3 loop spans 15 amino acids.

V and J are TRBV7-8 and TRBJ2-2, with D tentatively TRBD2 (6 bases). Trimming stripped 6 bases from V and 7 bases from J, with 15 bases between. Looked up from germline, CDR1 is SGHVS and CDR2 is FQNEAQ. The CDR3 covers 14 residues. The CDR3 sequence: CASSNLEGRGELFF. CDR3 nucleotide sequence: TGTGCCAGCAGTAATCTGGAGGGCCGCGGGGAGCTGTTTTTT. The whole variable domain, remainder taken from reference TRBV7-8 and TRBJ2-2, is GAGVSQSPRYKVAKRGQDVALRCDPISGHVSLFWYQQALGQGPEFLTYFQNEAQLDKSGLPSDRFFAERPEGSVSTLKIQRTQQEDSAVYLCASSNLEGRGELFFGEGSRLTVL.

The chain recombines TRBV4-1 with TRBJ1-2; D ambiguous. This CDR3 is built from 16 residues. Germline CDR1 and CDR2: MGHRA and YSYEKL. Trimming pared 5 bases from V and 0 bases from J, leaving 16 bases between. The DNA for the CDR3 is TGCGCCAGCAGCAAAGGAACAGAATTAGCTAACTATGGCTACACCTTC. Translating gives CASSKGTELANYGYTF.

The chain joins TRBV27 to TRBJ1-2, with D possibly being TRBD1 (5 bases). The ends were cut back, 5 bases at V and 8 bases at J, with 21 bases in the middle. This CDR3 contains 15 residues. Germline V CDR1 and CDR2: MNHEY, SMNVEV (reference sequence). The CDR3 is CASSPDIRGVEGYTF. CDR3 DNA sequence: TGTGCCAGCAGTCCCGACATCCGGGGGGTAGAGGGCTACACCTTC.

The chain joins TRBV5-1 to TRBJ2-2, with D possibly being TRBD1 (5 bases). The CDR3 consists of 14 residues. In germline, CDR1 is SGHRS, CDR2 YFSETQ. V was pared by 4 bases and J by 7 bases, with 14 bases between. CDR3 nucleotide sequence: TGCGCCAGCAGCGTAGGGGTCCTTGGCGGGGAGCTGTTTTTT. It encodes CASSVGVLGGELFF.

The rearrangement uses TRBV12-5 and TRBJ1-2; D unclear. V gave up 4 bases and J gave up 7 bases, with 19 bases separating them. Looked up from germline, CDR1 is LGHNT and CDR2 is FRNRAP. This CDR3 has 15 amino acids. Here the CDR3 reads CASGSVGLGIGGYTF. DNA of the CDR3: TGTGCTAGTGGTTCCGTTGGGTTAGGGATCGGTGGCTACACCTTC.

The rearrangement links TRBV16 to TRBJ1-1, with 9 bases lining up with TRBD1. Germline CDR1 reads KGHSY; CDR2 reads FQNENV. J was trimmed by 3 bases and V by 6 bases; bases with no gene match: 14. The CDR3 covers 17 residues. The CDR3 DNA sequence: TGTGCCAGCAGTCGCTCCTGGGGACAGGGCGGGTACACTGAAGCTTTCTTT. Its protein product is CASSRSWGQGGYTEAFF.

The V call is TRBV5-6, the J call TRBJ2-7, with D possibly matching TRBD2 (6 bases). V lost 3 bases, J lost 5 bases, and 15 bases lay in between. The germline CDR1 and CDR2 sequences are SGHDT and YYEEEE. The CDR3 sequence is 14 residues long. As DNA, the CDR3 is TGTGCCAGCAGCTCCTTGACTAGGGTGGACGAGCAGTACTTC. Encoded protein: CASSSLTRVDEQYF.

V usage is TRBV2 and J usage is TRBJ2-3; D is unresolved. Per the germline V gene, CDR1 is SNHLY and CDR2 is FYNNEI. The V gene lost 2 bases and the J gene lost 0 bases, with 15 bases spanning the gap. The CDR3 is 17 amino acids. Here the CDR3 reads CASSEIELPRSTDTQYF. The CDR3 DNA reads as TGTGCCAGCAGTGAAATAGAACTACCCCGAAGCACAGATACGCAGTATTTT.

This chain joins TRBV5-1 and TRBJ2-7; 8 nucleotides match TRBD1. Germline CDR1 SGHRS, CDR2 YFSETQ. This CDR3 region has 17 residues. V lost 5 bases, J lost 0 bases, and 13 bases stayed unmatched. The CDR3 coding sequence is TGCGCCAGCAGGATTGGACAGGGACTCTTGGGCTCCTACGAGCAGTACTTC. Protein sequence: CASRIGQGLLGSYEQYF.

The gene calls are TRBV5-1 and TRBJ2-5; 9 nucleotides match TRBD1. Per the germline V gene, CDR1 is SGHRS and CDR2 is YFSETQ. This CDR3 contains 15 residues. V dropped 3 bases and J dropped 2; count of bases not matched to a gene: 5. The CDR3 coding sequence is TGCGCCAGCAGCTCGGAGACAGGGGGTCAAGAGACCCAGTACTTC. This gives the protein CASSSETGGQETQYF.

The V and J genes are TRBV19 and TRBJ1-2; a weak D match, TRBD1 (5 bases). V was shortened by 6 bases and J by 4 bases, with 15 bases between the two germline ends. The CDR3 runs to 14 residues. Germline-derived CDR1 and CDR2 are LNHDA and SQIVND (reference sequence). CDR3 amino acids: CASSQGGQGYGYTF. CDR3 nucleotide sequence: TGTGCCAGTAGCCAAGGTGGGCAGGGCTATGGCTACACCTTC.

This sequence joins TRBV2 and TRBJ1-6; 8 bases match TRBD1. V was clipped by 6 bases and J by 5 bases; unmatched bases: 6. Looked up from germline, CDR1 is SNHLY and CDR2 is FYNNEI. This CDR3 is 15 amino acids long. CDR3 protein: CASSVQGVDNSPLHF. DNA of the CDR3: TGTGCCAGCAGCGTACAGGGGGTCGATAATTCACCCCTCCACTTT. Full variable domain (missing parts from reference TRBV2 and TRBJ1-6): EPEVTQTPSHQVTQMGQEVILRCVPISNHLYFYWYRQILGQKVEFLVSFYNNEISEKSEIFDDQFSVERPDGSNFTLKIRSTKLEDSAMYFCASSVQGVDNSPLHFGNGTRLTVT.

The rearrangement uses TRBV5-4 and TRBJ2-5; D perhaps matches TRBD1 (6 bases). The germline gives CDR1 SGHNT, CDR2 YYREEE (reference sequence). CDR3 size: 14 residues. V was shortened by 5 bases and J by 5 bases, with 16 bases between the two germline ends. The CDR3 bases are TGTGCCAGCAGTTGGGTGGGGGCCGGGGAGACCCAGTACTTC. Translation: CASSWVGAGETQYF.